This TCR beta chain is from a study of T cell responses to AZD1222 COVID-19 vaccine. Study-level results: Baseline antibody screening turned up just a handful of seropositive AZD1222 recipients. Close to half of spike-specific TCRs reportedly recognize unmutated variant regions. Donors were chiefly white British, with a greater number of females, and clonal diversity was perhaps underestimated. Along spike, vaccine-associated CD4 TCRs were found throughout, with dominance at 160-218 and 743-854.

To note about this clone: As yet, its antigen is unknown.

Only in-frame clones appear in the TCRdb table, and some are missing; sequencing was by immunoSEQ multiplex PCR. The sample consists of tens of thousands of clones, around nine tenths of them appearing once. The CDR3 is made up of 14 amino acids. V lost 4 bases, J lost 2 bases, and 11 bases lay in between. Germline V gene sequence: CDR1 SQVTM, CDR2 ANQGSEA. V and J are TRBV29-1 and TRBJ2-2, with D possibly matching TRBD1 (5 bases). The receptor comes from an adult in good health. Sample: peripheral blood, taken on day 0 of AZD1222 vaccination. The CDR3 reads CSVGAQGNTGELFF. The CDR3 DNA is TGCAGCGTTGGAGCCCAGGGTAACACCGGGGAGCTGTTTTTT.